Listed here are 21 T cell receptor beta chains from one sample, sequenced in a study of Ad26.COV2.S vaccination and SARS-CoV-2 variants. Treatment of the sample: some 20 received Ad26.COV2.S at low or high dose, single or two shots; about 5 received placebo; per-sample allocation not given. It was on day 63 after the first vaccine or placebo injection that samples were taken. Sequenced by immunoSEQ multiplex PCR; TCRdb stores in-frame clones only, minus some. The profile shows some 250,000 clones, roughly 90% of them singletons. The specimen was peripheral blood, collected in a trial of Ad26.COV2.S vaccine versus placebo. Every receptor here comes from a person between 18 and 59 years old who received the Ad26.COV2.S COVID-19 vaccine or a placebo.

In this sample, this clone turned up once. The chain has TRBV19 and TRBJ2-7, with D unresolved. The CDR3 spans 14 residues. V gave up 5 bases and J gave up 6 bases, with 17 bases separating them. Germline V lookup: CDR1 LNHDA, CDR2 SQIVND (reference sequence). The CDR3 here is CASSSVDPTSEQYF. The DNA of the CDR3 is TGTGCCAGTAGTTCTGTGGACCCTACGTCCGAGCAGTACTTC.

CDR3: CASSDRDRKETQYF. The CDR3 coding sequence is TGTGCCAGCAGTGATAGGGACAGAAAAGAGACCCAGTACTTC. The chain carries TRBV2 and TRBJ2-5; TRBD1 matches 7 bases. The CDR3 is made up of 14 amino acids. The germline gives CDR1 SNHLY, CDR2 FYNNEI. Germline trimming cut 3 bases from V and 3 bases from J; bases unmatched to any gene: 4.

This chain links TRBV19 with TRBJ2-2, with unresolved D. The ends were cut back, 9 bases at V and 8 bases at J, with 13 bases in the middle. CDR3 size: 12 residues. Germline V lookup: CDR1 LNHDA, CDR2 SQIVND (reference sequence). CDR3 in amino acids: CASTHKLGELFF. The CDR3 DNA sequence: TGTGCCAGCACCCATAAGCTAGGGGAGCTGTTTTTT.

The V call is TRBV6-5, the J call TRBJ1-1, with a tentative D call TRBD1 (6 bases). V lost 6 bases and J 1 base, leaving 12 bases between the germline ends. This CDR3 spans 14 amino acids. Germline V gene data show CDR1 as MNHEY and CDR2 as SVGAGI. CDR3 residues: CASRQTRGNTEAFF. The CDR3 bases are TGTGCCAGCAGGCAAACCAGGGGGAACACTGAAGCTTTCTTT.

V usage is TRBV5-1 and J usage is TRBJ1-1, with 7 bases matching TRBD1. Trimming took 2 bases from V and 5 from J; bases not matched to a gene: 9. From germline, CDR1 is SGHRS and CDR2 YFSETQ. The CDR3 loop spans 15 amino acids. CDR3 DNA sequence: TGCGCCAGCAGCTTAGCCCGACAGGGAGGGACTGAAGCTTTCTTT. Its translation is CASSLARQGGTEAFF.

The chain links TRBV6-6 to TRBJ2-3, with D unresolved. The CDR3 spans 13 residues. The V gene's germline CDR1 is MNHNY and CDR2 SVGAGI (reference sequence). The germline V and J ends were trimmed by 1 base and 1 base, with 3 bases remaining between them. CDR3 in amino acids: CASSYFGTDTQYF. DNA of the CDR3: TGTGCCAGCAGTTACTTTGGCACAGATACGCAGTATTTT.

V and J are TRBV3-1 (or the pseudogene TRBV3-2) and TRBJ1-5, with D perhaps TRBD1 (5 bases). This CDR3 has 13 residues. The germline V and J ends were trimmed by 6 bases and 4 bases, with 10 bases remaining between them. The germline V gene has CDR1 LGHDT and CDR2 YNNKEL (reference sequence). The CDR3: CASRSGENQPQHF. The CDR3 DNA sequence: TGTGCCAGCAGATCGGGGGAAAATCAGCCCCAGCATTTT.

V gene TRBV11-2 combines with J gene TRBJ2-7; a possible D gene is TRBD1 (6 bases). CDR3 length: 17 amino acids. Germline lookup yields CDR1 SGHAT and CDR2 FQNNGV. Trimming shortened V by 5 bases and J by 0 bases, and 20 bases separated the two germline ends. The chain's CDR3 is CASSINIGGPTSYEQYF. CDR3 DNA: TGTGCCAGCAGCATAAATATAGGGGGTCCCACCTCCTACGAGCAGTACTTC.

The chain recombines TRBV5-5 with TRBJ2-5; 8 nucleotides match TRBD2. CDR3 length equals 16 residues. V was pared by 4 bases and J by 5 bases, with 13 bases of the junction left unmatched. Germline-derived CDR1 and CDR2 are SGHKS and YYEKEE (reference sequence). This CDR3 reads CASSPSLAGGGETQYF. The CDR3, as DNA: TGTGCCAGCAGCCCGAGCCTAGCGGGTGGAGGGGAGACCCAGTACTTC.

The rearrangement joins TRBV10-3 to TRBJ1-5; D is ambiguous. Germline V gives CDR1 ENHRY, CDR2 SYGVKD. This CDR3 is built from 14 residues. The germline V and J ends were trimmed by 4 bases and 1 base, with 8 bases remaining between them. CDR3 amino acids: CAISGDSSNQPQHF. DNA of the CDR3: TGTGCCATCAGTGGGGATTCGAGCAATCAGCCCCAGCATTTT.

The CDR3 spells CACSGGAGEQFF. The CDR3 nucleotides read TGTGCCTGCTCTGGGGGGGCGGGTGAGCAGTTCTTC. The rearrangement uses TRBV30 and TRBJ2-1; TRBD2 might be the D (7 bases). Germline CDR1 and CDR2: GTSNPN and SVGIG (reference sequence). V shed 6 bases and J shed 9 bases, with 15 bases lying between them. The CDR3 spans 12 residues.

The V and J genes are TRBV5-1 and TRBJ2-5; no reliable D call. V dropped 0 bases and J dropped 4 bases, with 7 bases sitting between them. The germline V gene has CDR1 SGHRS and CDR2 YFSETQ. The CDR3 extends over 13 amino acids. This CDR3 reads CASSLGNGETQYF. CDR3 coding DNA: TGCGCCAGCAGCTTGGGAAATGGAGAGACCCAGTACTTC.

This CDR3 is CSVVVGPDSPLHF. The CDR3 DNA reads TGCAGCGTTGTGGTAGGTCCGGATTCACCCCTCCACTTT. The chain links TRBV29-1 to TRBJ1-6; D is uncertain. V lost 4 bases and J lost 8, with 12 bases in between. The V gene's germline CDR1 is SQVTM and CDR2 ANQGSEA. This CDR3 is 13 amino acids long.

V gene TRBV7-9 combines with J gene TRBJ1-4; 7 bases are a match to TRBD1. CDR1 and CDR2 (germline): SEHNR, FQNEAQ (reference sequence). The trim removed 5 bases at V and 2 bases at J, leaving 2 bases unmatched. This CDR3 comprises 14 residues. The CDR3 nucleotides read TGTGCCAGCAGCCCACAGGGGACTAATGAAAAACTGTTTTTT. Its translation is CASSPQGTNEKLFF.

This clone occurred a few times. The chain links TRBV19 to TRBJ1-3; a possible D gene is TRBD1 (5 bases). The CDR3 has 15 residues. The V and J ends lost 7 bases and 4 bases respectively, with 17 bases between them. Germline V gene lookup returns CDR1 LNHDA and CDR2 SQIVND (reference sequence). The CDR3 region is CASKRDPARGNTIYF. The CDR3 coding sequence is TGTGCCAGTAAAAGGGACCCGGCGAGAGGAAACACCATATATTTT.

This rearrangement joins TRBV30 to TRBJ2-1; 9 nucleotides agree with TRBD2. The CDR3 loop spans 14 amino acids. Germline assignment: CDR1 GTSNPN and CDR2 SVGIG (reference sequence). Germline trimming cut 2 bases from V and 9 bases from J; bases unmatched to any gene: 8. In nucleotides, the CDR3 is TGTGCCTGGAGTCGAGGGCGGGAGGGCCGTGAGCAGTTCTTC. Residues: CAWSRGREGREQFF.

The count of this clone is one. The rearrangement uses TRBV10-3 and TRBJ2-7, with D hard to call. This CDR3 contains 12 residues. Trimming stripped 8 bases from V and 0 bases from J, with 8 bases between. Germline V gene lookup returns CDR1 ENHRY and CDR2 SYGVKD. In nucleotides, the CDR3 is TGTGCCATCGCGTTAAGCTCCTACGAGCAGTACTTC. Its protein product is CAIALSSYEQYF.

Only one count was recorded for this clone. CDR3 coding DNA: TGCGCCAGCAGCTTGGGCGCGGGGGGTTATGGCTACACCTTC. This sequence encodes CASSLGAGGYGYTF. V is TRBV5-1 and J is TRBJ1-2; a weak D match, TRBD1 (5 bases). Looked up from germline, CDR1 is SGHRS and CDR2 is YFSETQ. This CDR3 has 14 residues. V dropped 0 bases and J dropped 5 bases, with 11 bases sitting between them.

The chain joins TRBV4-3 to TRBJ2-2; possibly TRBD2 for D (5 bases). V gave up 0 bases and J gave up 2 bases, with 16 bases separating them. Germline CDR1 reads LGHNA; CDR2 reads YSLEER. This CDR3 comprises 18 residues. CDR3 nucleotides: TGCGCCAGCAGCCAAGATACTGTTCCGGACTTTAACACCGGGGAGCTGTTTTTT. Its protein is CASSQDTVPDFNTGELFF.

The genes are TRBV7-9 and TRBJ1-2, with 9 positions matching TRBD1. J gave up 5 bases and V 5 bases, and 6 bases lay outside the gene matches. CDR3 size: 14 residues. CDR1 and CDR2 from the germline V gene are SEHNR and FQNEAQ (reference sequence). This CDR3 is CASSHTGGAYGYTF. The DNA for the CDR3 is TGTGCCAGCAGCCACACAGGGGGCGCTTATGGCTACACCTTC.

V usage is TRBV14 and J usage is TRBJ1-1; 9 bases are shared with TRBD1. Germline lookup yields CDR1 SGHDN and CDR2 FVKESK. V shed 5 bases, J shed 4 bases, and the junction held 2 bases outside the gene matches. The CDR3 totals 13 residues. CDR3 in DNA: TGTGCCAGCAGCACGGACAGGGGCACTGAAGCTTTCTTT. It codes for CASSTDRGTEAFF.